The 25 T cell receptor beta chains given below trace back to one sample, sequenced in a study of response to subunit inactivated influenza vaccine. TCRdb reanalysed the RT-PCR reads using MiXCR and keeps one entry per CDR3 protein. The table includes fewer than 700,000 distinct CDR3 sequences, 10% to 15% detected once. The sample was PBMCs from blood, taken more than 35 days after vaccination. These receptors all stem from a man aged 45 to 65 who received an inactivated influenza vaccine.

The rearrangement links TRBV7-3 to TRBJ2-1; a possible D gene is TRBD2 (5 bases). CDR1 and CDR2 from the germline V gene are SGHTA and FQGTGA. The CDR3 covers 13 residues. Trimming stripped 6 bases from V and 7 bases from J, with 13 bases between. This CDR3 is CASSTGSRNEQFF. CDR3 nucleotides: TGTGCCAGCAGTACGGGAAGCCGAAATGAGCAGTTCTTC.

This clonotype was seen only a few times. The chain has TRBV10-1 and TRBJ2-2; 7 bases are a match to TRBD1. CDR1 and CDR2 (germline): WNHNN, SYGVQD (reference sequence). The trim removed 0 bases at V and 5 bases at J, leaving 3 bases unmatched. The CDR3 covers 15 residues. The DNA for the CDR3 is TGCGCCAGCAGTGAGTCACAGGGGATTACCGGGGAGCTGTTTTTT. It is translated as CASSESQGITGELFF.

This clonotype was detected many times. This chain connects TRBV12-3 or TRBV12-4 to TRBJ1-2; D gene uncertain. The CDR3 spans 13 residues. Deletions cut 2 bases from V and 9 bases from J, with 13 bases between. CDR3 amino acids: CASSLKGSQSYTF. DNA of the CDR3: TGTGCCAGCAGTTTAAAGGGAAGCCAGAGCTACACCTTC.

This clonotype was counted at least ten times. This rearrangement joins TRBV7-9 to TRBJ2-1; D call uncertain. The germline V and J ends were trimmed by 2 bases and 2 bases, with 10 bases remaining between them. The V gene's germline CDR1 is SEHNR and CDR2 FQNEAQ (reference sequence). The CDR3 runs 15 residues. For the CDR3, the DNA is TGTGCCAGCAGCTTAACCGATCCAGCCTACAATGAGCAGTTCTTC. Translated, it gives CASSLTDPAYNEQFF.

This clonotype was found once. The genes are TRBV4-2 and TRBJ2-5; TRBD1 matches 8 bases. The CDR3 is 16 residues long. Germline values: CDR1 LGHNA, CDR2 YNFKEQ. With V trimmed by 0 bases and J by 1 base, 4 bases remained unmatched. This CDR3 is CASSQEPDRGQETQYF. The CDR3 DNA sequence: TGTGCCAGCAGCCAAGAGCCCGACAGGGGCCAAGAGACCCAGTACTTC.

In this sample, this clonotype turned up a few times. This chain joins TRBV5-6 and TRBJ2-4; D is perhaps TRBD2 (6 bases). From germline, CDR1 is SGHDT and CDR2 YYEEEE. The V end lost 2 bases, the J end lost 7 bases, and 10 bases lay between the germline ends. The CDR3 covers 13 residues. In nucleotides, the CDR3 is TGTGCCAGCAGCTTCGCCCGGGGGAACATTCAGTACTTC. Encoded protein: CASSFARGNIQYF.

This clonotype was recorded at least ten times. The CDR3 sequence is CASSLTSLITIYF. The CDR3 DNA follows: TGTGCCAGCAGTTTAACTAGCTTGATCACCATATATTTT. This chain joins TRBV12-3 or TRBV12-4 and TRBJ1-3; D is unclear. This CDR3 is built from 13 residues. V lost 2 bases and J 9 bases, leaving 11 bases between the germline ends.

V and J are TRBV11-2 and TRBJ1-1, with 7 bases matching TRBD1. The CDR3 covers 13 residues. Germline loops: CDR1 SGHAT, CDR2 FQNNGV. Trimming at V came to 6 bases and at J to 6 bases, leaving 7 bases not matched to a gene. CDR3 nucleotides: TGTGCCAGCAGACAAACAGGGGTGGCTGAAGCTTTCTTT. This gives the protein CASRQTGVAEAFF.

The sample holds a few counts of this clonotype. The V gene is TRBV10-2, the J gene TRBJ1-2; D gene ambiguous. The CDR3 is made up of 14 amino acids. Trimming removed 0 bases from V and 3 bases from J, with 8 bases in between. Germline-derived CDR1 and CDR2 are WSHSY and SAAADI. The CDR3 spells CASSESRLDYGYTF. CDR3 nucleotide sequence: TGCGCCAGCAGTGAGTCTCGTCTAGACTATGGCTACACCTTC.

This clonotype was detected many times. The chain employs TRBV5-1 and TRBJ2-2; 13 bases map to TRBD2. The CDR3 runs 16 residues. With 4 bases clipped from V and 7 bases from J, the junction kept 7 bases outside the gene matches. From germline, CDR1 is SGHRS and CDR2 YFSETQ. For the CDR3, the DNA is TGCGCCAGCAGCCGGACTAGCGGGAGTTATGGCGGGGAGCTGTTTTTT. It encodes CASSRTSGSYGGELFF.

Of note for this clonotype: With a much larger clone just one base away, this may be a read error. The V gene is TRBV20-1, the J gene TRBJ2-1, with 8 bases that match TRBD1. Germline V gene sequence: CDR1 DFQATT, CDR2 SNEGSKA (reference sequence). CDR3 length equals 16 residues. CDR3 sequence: CCATPWTGQSHDEQFF. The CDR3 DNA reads TGCTGTGCTACCCCGTGGACAGGGCAATCCCACGATGAGCAGTTCTTC.

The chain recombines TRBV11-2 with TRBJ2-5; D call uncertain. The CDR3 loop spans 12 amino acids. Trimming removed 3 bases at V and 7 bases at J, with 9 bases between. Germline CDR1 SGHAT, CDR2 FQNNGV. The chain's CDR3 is CASSFDAWTQYF. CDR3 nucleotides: TGTGCCAGCAGCTTCGACGCCTGGACCCAGTACTTC.

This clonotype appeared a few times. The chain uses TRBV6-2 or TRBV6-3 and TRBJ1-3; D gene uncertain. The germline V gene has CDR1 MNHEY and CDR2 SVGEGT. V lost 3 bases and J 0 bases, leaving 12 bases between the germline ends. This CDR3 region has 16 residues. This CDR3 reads CASSYRPRSSGNTIYF. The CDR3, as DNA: TGTGCCAGCAGTTATCGTCCTCGAAGCTCTGGAAACACCATATATTTT.

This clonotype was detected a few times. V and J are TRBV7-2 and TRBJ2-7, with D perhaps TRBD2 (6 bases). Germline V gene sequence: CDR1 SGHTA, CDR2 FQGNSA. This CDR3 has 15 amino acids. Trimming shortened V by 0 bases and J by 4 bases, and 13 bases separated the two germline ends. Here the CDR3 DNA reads TGTGCCAGCAGCTTAGCGCGGGGTCCGGGGTACGAGCAGTACTTC. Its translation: CASSLARGPGYEQYF.

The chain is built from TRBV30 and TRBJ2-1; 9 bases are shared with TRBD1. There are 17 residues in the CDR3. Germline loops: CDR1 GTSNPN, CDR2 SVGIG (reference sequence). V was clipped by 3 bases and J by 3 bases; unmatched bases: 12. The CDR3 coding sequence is TGTGCCTGGAGGGACAGGGGCCGACGGGAGAGCTACAATGAGCAGTTCTTC. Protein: CAWRDRGRRESYNEQFF.

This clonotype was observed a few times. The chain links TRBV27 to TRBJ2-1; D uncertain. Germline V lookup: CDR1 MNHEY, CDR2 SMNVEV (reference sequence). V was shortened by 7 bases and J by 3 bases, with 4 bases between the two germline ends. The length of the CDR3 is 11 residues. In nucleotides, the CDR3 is TGTGCCAGCACGCACTACAATGAGCAGTTCTTC. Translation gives CASTHYNEQFF.

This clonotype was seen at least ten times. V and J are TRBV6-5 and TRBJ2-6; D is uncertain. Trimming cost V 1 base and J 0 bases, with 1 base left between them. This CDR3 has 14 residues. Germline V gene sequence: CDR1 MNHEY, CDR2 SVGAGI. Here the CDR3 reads CASSYFSGANVLTF. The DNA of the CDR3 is TGTGCCAGCAGTTACTTCTCTGGGGCCAACGTCCTGACTTTC.

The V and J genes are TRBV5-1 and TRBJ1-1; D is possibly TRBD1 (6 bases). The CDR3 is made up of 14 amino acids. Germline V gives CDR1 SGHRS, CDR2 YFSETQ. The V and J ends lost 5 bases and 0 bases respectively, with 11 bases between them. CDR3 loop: CASRRDTMNTEAFF. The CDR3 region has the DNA TGCGCCAGCAGGAGGGACACTATGAACACTGAAGCTTTCTTT.

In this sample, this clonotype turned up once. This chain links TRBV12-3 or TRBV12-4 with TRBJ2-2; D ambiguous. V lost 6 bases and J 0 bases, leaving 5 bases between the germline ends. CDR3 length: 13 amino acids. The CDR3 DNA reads TGTGCCAGCAGACAACCGAACACCGGGGAGCTGTTTTTT. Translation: CASRQPNTGELFF.

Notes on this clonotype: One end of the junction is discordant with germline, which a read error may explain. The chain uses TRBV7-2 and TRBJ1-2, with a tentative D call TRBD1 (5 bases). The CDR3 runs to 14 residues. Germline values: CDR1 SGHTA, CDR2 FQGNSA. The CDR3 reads CASSGRAPSYGDTF. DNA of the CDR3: TGTGCCAGCAGCGGCAGGGCTCCCTCTTATGGCGACACCTTC.

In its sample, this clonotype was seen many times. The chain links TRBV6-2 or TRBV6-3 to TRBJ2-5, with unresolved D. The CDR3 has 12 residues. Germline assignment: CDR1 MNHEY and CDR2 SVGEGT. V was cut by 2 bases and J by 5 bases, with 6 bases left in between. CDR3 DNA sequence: TGTGCCAGCAGTTACGTCACGGAGACCCAGTACTTC. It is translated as CASSYVTETQYF.

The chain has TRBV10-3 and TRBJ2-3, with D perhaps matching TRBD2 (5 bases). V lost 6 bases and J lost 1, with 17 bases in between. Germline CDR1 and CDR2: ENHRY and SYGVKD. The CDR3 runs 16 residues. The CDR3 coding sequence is TGTGCCATCAGAATCACCCCGCGGGTAGGCACAGATACGCAGTATTTT. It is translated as CAIRITPRVGTDTQYF.

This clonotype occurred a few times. This chain's CDR3 is CASSVAGGRGEEQYF. The CDR3 coding sequence is TGTGCCAGCAGCGTAGCAGGTGGCAGGGGAGAGGAGCAGTACTTC. The genes are TRBV9 and TRBJ2-7, with D possibly matching TRBD1 (6 bases). Trimming shortened V by 0 bases and J by 7 bases, and 17 bases separated the two germline ends. CDR3 size: 15 residues. Germline CDR1 is SGDLS and CDR2 is YYNGEE.

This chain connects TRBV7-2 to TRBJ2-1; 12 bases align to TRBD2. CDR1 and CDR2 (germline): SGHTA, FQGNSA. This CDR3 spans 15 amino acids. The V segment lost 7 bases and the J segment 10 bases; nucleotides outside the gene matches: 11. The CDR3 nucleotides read TGTGCCAGCACCCTAGCGGGAGGGCGTTCCTGGGAGCAGTTCTTC. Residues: CASTLAGGRSWEQFF.

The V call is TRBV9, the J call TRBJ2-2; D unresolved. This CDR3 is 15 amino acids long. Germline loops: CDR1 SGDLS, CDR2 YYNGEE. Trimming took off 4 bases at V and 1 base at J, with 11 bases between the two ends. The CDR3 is CASSTFDGNTGELFF. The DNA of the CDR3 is TGTGCCAGCAGCACCTTCGACGGGAACACCGGGGAGCTGTTTTTT.